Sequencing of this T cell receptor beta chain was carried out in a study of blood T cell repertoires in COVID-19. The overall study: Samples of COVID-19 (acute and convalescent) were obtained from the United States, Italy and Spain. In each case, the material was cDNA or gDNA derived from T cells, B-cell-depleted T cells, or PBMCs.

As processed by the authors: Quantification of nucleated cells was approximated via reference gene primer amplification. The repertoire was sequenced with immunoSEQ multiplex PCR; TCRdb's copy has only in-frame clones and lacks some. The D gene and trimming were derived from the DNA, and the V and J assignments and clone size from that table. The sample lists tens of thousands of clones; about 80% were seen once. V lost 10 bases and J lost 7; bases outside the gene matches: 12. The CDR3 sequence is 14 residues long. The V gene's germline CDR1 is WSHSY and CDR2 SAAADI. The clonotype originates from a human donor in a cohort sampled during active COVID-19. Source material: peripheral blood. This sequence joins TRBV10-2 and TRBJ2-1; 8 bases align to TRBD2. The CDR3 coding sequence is TGCGCCACCAGAAGCGGGAGACACATGAATGAGCAGTTCTTC. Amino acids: CATRSGRHMNEQFF.